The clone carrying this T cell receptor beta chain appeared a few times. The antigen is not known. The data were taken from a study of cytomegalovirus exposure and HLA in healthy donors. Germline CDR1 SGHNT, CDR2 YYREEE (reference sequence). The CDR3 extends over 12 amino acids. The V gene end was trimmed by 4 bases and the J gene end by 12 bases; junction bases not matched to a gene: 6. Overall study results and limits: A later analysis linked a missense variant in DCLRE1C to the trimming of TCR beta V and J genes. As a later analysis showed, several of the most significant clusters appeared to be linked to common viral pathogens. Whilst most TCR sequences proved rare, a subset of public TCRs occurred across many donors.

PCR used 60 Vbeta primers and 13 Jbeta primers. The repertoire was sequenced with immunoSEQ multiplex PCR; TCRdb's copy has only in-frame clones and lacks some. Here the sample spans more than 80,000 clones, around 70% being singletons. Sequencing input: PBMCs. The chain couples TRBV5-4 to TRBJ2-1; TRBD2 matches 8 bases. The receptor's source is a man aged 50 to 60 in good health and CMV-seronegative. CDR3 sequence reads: CASSPYSGAQFF. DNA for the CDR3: TGTGCCAGCAGCCCGTATAGCGGGGCGCAGTTCTTC.